This T cell receptor (beta chain) was sequenced during a study of PD-1 blockade in classical Hodgkin lymphoma (dated by TCRdb to 2018 to 2020). About the investigation overall: Nivolumab dosing was 3 mg/kg intravenously every 2 weeks, continuing until either disease progression or unacceptable toxicity. A peripheral blood immune signature of response to PD-1 blockade in classical Hodgkin lymphoma was defined using TCR beta sequencing and CyTOF.

The Qiagen DNeasy kit was used to extract genomic DNA both from unsorted PBMCs and from the negatively selected CD4+ and CD8+ fractions. TCR beta CDR3 regions were subjected to amplification by immunoSEQ multiplex PCR with primers that anneal to V and J segments. A synthetic immune receptor repertoire was used to minimize amplification bias, and any remaining bias was removed computationally after sequencing. On the study's bioinformatics: Repertoire diversity was quantified as the Shannon entropy index using custom Python scripts. Unsorted, CD4+ and CD8+ repertoires were analyzed separately, except in combined analyses where CD4+ and CD8+ sequences were merged in silico. A clone counted as expanded when the clone's frequency after treatment rose at least 2-fold relative to C1D1, and clones undetected at baseline were given a pseudocount of 0.5. Singleton clones were defined as clones with 0 or 1 copy at C1D1, and non-singleton clones were defined as clones with 2 or more copies. Clones expanded in unsorted samples were labelled as CD4+, CD8+ or unknown by matching protein sequences in sorted samples from the same patient. Wilcoxon tests on paired samples were used to test changes in diversity from C1D1 to C4D1. The immuneACCESS repertoire file appears here via TCRdb, limited to in-frame rearrangements. These files lack a portion of the clones; in checked studies, under half of the deficit traces to unresolved V genes, and the cause of the others is not known. Clonal size and the V and J genes are those of that table, whereas D and trimming came from the DNA. The sample table shows approximately 24,000 clones, and about 86% are seen once. The ten largest clones add up to 6% to 6.5% of the sample.

The sample's time point label, in plain terms: cycle 4 day 1 (C4D1), after more than five weeks of nivolumab. Every trial patient had relapsed after autologous stem cell transplantation, and cohorts A, B and C differed in prior brentuximab vedotin exposure. The trial cohort included 50 to 60 patients with relapsed/refractory classical Hodgkin lymphoma, and each patient had a best overall response of complete response, partial response or progressive disease. In the multi-cohort phase II CheckMate 205 trial, trial patients received single-agent nivolumab. An independent review committee assessed best overall response by applying the 2007 International Working Group response criteria. Trial PBMCs were obtained immediately prior to nivolumab initiation (C1D1) and on therapy at cycle 2 day 1 and cycle 4 day 1. After peripheral blood was drawn into 8 mL Vacutainer Cell Preparation Tubes, PBMCs were isolated by centrifugation and then cryopreserved.

This clone was found once. The specificity of this receptor is unknown. No qualities accompany the bases; no much larger clone lies one base away. Overall study results and their limits: By C4D1, a significant rise was seen in CD4+ TCR diversity but not in CD8+ TCR diversity (p=0.0027 vs p=0.16), and the rise was most apparent among complete responders (p=0.02). The study covered only a single clinical trial cohort, and the causes of the repertoire differences, possibly disease activity or prior therapy, were still not defined. Newly diagnosed patients were reported to have lower baseline TCR diversity than healthy donors, and relapsed/refractory patients were reported to have lower baseline TCR diversity still. Lower diversity was seen in patients whose nivolumab began less than 1 year after ASCT, and these patients were left out of later analyses so that immune reconstitution would not confound the results. Baseline diversity similar to that of newly diagnosed patients was observed in trial patients achieving complete response, whereas significantly lower diversity was observed in partial responders and progressors.

The germline V gene (reference sequence) specifies LNHDA as CDR1 and SQIVND as CDR2. Ends trimmed: V by 6 bases, J by 0 bases; bases unmatched to a gene: 8. The CDR3 has 17 amino acids, counting the end cysteine and phenylalanine. Only CDR3 DNA remains: 51 bases, in frame from the first base. The receptor's source is a human donor with classical Hodgkin lymphoma. The V and J segments used are TRBV19 and TRBJ2-3; TRBD1 aligns with 11 central bases. Sample: peripheral blood mononuclear cells (PBMCs), taken before the fourth cycle of nivolumab. The DNA is TGTGCCAGTAGCCTAAGGACAGGGGGCCCCAGCACAGATACGCAGTATTTT. Its coded protein is CASSLRTGGPSTDTQYF. The full variable domain, with segments outside the CDR3 supplied by the reference TRBV19 and TRBJ2-3 proteins, appears as DGGITQSPKYLFRKEGQNVTLSCEQNLNHDAMYWYRQDPGQGLRLIYYSQIVNDFQKGDIAEGYSVSREKKESFPLTVTSAQKNPTAFYLCASSLRTGGPSTDTQYFGPGTRLTVL.